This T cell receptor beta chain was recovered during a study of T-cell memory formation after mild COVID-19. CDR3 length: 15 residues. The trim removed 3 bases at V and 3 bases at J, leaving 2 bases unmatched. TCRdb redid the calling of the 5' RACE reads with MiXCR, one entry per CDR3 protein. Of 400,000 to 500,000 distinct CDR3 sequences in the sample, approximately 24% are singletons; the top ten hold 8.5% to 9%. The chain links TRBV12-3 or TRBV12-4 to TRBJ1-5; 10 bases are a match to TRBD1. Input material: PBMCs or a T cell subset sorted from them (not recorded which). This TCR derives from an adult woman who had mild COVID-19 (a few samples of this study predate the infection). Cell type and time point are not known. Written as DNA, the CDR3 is TGTGCCAGCAGTTTTGACAGGGGGCCCAATCAGCCCCAGCATTTT. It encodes CASSFDRGPNQPQHF.